This passage covers 19 T cell receptor beta chains from one sample sequenced in a study of CD8 T cells in ankylosing spondylitis. From the 5' RACE reads, TCRdb called clonotypes with MiXCR, one entry per CDR3 protein. Of 290,000 or so distinct CDR3 sequences in the sample, around 21% were seen once. Sequencing was done on a sample of blood, either unsorted or a sorted T cell fraction (not recorded which). The receptors were sampled from a female donor with ankylosing spondylitis or in good health (not recorded which).

This clonotype was counted only a few times. The chain is built from TRBV20-1 and TRBJ2-3; no reliable D call. Germline V gene lookup returns CDR1 DFQATT and CDR2 SNEGSKA (reference sequence). V was clipped by 5 bases and J by 5 bases, with 8 bases between them. The CDR3 contains 11 residues. CDR3 bases: TGCAGTGCTTTAACACAAGATACGCAGTATTTT. This sequence encodes CSALTQDTQYF.

V and J are TRBV5-1 and TRBJ2-7; no reliable D call. Between the trimmed V and J ends, which lost 4 bases and 5 bases, there was a span of 19 bases. The CDR3 has 15 amino acids. The germline V gene has CDR1 SGHRS and CDR2 YFSETQ. Here the CDR3 DNA reads TGCGCCAGCAGCGTCGGCGCTAAGGTGACCAACGAGCAGTACTTC. It translates to CASSVGAKVTNEQYF.

The rearrangement uses TRBV6-5 and TRBJ2-7; perhaps TRBD1 as D (6 bases). Germline V gene data show CDR1 as MNHEY and CDR2 as SVGAGI. V lost 0 bases, J lost 1 base, and 13 bases lay in between. This CDR3 region has 16 residues. This CDR3 reads CASSYSRQVISYEQYF. CDR3 sequence (DNA): TGTGCCAGCAGTTACTCTCGACAGGTGATATCCTACGAGCAGTACTTC.

This clonotype was seen a few times. CDR3: CSAPSPPDEQFF. The CDR3 DNA sequence: TGCAGTGCCCCCTCCCCCCCGGATGAGCAGTTCTTC. This chain connects TRBV20-1 to TRBJ2-1; D is unclear. The germline gives CDR1 DFQATT, CDR2 SNEGSKA (reference sequence). CDR3 length: 12 amino acids. V gave up 6 bases and J gave up 8 bases, with 14 bases separating them.

Many counts were recorded for this clonotype. The chain carries TRBV12-3 or TRBV12-4 and TRBJ1-6, with D perhaps TRBD1 (6 bases). V gave up 7 bases and J gave up 7 bases, with 20 bases separating them. This CDR3 comprises 16 residues. CDR3 sequence (DNA): TGTGCCAGCATCTCAGGGGCCGATCTTATCAATTCACCCCTCCACTTT. Translation: CASISGADLINSPLHF.

This clonotype was seen at least ten times. The rearrangement links TRBV20-1 to TRBJ2-7; 8 bases agree with TRBD2. V lost 3 bases and J lost 4; bases outside the gene matches: 5. From germline, CDR1 is DFQATT and CDR2 SNEGSKA (reference sequence). The CDR3 is 13 amino acids. CDR3 region: CSASGTSRYEQYF. CDR3 coding DNA: TGCAGTGCTAGCGGGACTAGTCGGTACGAGCAGTACTTC.

The chain carries TRBV12-3 or TRBV12-4 and TRBJ2-5, with TRBD2 as a possible D gene (6 bases). The V end lost 7 bases, the J end lost 4 bases, and 16 bases lay between the germline ends. The CDR3 covers 14 residues. The CDR3 DNA reads TGTGCCAGCACTCCCCAGAGGAGGGGAGAGACCCAGTACTTC. This gives the protein CASTPQRRGETQYF.

This clonotype was seen repeatedly, ten times or more. This sequence joins TRBV7-8 and TRBJ2-5; 10 nucleotides agree with TRBD2. The germline V gene has CDR1 SGHVS and CDR2 FQNEAQ. The CDR3 covers 17 residues. The junction had 12 bases not matched to a gene; V was cut back by 2 bases and J by 6 bases. CDR3 sequence: CASSLPRAGGQGKTQYF. DNA for the CDR3: TGTGCCAGCAGCTTACCTCGAGCGGGAGGGCAAGGGAAGACCCAGTACTTC.

This chain links TRBV7-2 with TRBJ1-1; D may be TRBD1 (5 bases). The CDR3 spans 17 residues. Trimming removed 1 base from V and 4 bases from J, with 19 bases in between. The germline gives CDR1 SGHTA, CDR2 FQGNSA. The chain's CDR3 is CASSLVTVVTGSTEAFF. In DNA form, the CDR3 reads TGTGCCAGCAGCTTAGTGACAGTTGTTACGGGGAGCACTGAAGCTTTCTTT.

As DNA, the CDR3 is TGTGCCAGCAGCCCAGACACGACAGGGGGCGAGCAGTACTTC. This translates into CASSPDTTGGEQYF. This chain uses TRBV3-1 with TRBJ2-7; 9 positions match TRBD1. Germline values: CDR1 LGHDT, CDR2 YNNKEL (reference sequence). V trimming: 4 bases; J trimming: 6 bases; junction bases outside the gene matches: 7. This CDR3 region has 14 residues.

The CDR3 bases are TGTGCCAGCAGTTTATCGGGGTTGTCGGCCCAGCATTTT. It specifies CASSLSGLSAQHF. The chain carries TRBV27 and TRBJ1-5; the D is unclear. V gave up 0 bases and J gave up 11 bases, with 11 bases separating them. Germline CDR1 and CDR2: MNHEY and SMNVEV (reference sequence). The CDR3 is made up of 13 amino acids.

This clonotype came up a few times. V and J are TRBV7-2 and TRBJ1-2; D is perhaps TRBD1 (5 bases). Trimming left V 5 bases short and J 4 bases short, with 14 bases between. CDR1 and CDR2 from the germline V gene are SGHTA and FQGNSA. The CDR3 length is 14 residues. As DNA, the CDR3 is TGTGCCAGCAGCCACAGGAGGGGACCCTATGGCTACACCTTC. Its translation: CASSHRRGPYGYTF.

The genes are TRBV6-5 and TRBJ1-1, with a possible D match to TRBD1 (5 bases). The germline gives CDR1 MNHEY, CDR2 SVGAGI. This CDR3 region has 11 residues. V lost 8 bases and J lost 5, with 9 bases in between. CDR3 bases: TGTGCCAGCTTTCAGGGAACTGAAGCTTTCTTT. Amino acids: CASFQGTEAFF.

This clonotype was detected only a few times. This chain joins TRBV12-3 or TRBV12-4 and TRBJ1-4, with D perhaps matching TRBD1 (5 bases). Trimming shortened V by 8 bases and J by 8 bases, and 15 bases separated the two germline ends. The length of the CDR3 is 13 residues. CDR3 protein: CASSRGRLEKLFF. The CDR3 DNA is TGTGCCAGCTCTCGGGGGAGGTTGGAAAAACTGTTTTTT.

In its sample, this clonotype was seen a few times. The chain is built from TRBV6-5 and TRBJ1-3; weak D call: TRBD1 (5 bases). Looked up from germline, CDR1 is MNHEY and CDR2 is SVGAGI. CDR3 size: 14 residues. Trimming took 2 bases from V and 2 from J, leaving 7 bases between them. The CDR3 region is CASSYQTAGNTIYF. CDR3 nucleotides: TGTGCCAGCAGTTACCAGACAGCTGGAAACACCATATATTTT.

The chain joins TRBV29-1 to TRBJ2-2; 9 positions agree with TRBD2. Germline V gene sequence: CDR1 SQVTM, CDR2 ANQGSEA. J lost 7 bases, V lost 4 bases, and 16 bases had no gene match. The CDR3 has 17 residues. DNA for the CDR3: TGCAGCGTTGTGAGGCGGGAGGGCCCGGGGTTTGGCGGGGAGCTGTTTTTT. Amino acids: CSVVRREGPGFGGELFF.

This clonotype was counted a few times. This chain uses TRBV11-2 with TRBJ2-2; D is ambiguous. This CDR3 is 15 amino acids long. Germline loops: CDR1 SGHAT, CDR2 FQNNGV. V was shortened by 2 bases and J by 2 bases, with 9 bases between the two germline ends. As DNA, the CDR3 is TGTGCCAGCAGCTTATCGGGTCTTAACACCGGGGAGCTGTTTTTT. Translated, it gives CASSLSGLNTGELFF.

This clonotype came up a few times. This CDR3 is CSARQLEIQGEGYTF. The CDR3 DNA reads as TGCAGTGCTAGACAACTAGAAATACAGGGGGAGGGCTACACCTTC. The rearrangement joins TRBV20-1 to TRBJ1-2, with 8 bases fitting TRBD1. V gave up 2 bases and J gave up 8 bases; unmatched junction bases: 13. This CDR3 contains 15 residues. Germline loops: CDR1 DFQATT, CDR2 SNEGSKA (reference sequence).

This clonotype showed up many times. This rearrangement joins TRBV29-1 to TRBJ1-1; 9 bases agree with TRBD1. Germline values: CDR1 SQVTM, CDR2 ANQGSEA. The V and J ends lost 7 bases and 12 bases, in that order; junction bases with no gene match: 12. The CDR3 loop spans 12 amino acids. In DNA form, the CDR3 reads TGCAGCGCTGAGCCGGGACAGGGATCCTCTTTCTTT. Protein: CSAEPGQGSSFF.